This entry describes one TCR beta chain. What it binds is not known. This specimen comes from a study of beta chain features in type 1 diabetes. Investigators reverse transcribed all isolated RNA, so they sequenced expressed TCRB transcripts. Assay used: immunoSEQ multiplex PCR; TCRdb lists only in-frame clones, some missing. The table shows 300,000 or so clones, with approximately 15% occurring only once. Trimming removed 8 bases at V and 6 bases at J, with 19 bases between. The CDR3 totals 14 residues. Per germline, CDR1 SGHTA and CDR2 FQGNSA. Study-wide results and limits: TCRB CDR3 length was moderately but significantly reduced in all four CD4+ subsets of Type 1 diabetes patients.

This sequence was found in a young woman with type 1 diabetes. V gene TRBV7-2 combines with J gene TRBJ1-2; D is possibly TRBD1 (6 bases). Sequenced sample: naive CD4+ T cells from blood. The DNA of the CDR3 is TGTGCCAGCCGATTTAGTGGGGGGGCGGATGGCTACACCTTC. Translation gives CASRFSGGADGYTF.